A single sample gave rise to the 11 T cell receptor beta chains below, sequenced in a study of T cell responses to AZD1222 COVID-19 vaccine. TCRdb's table, derived via immunoSEQ multiplex PCR, lists solely in-frame clones and lacks some. The sample contains 85,000 to 120,000 clones, 90% of which appear only once. Source: peripheral blood, taken 28 days after the second AZD1222 dose. These receptors came from an adult who received the AZD1222 COVID-19 vaccine.

The chain joins TRBV7-3 to TRBJ2-1, with 7 bases lining up with TRBD2. CDR1 and CDR2 (germline): SGHTA, FQGTGA. The CDR3 runs 13 residues. Trimming took 2 bases from V and 6 from J; bases not matched to a gene: 1. CDR3: CASSLGLVNEQFF. The DNA of the CDR3 is TGTGCCAGCAGCTTAGGACTAGTCAATGAGCAGTTCTTC.

V is TRBV5-1 and J is TRBJ2-7; the match to TRBD1 covers 11 bases. The CDR3 consists of 15 residues. CDR1 and CDR2 (germline): SGHRS, YFSETQ. V lost 1 base to trimming and J lost 4 bases; unmatched junction nucleotides: 4. The CDR3 DNA reads as TGCGCCAGCAGCTTGCTCCGGGACAGGGGGTACGAGCAGTACTTC. This codes for CASSLLRDRGYEQYF. The full variable domain, with the rest looked up from reference TRBV5-1 and TRBJ2-7, is KAGVTQTPRYLIKTRGQQVTLSCSPISGHRSVSWYQQTPGQGLQFLFEYFSETQRNKGNFPGRFSGRQFSNSRSEMNVSTLELGDSALYLCASSLLRDRGYEQYFGPGTRLTVT.

The genes are TRBV11-3 and TRBJ2-1; 13 bases map to TRBD2. This CDR3 has 16 amino acids. Germline trimming cut 5 bases from V and 10 bases from J; bases unmatched to any gene: 11. Germline V gene lookup returns CDR1 SGHNT and CDR2 YENEEA. CDR3 DNA sequence: TGTGCCAGCAGCCCACACGGGACTAGCGGGGTAGGGGAGCAGTTCTTC. It encodes CASSPHGTSGVGEQFF.

The chain uses TRBV7-9 and TRBJ2-7; no definite D call. This CDR3 spans 11 amino acids. V was shortened by 5 bases and J by 6 bases, with 8 bases between the two germline ends. Germline V CDR1 and CDR2: SEHNR, FQNEAQ (reference sequence). CDR3 amino acids: CASSDTREQYF. DNA of the CDR3: TGTGCCAGCAGCGACACACGCGAGCAGTACTTC.

V and J are TRBV20-1 and TRBJ1-1; D is ambiguous. The CDR3 loop spans 11 amino acids. The V end lost 3 bases, the J end lost 8 bases, and 10 bases lay between the germline ends. Germline V gene sequence: CDR1 DFQATT, CDR2 SNEGSKA (reference sequence). The CDR3 DNA reads TGCAGTGCTAGTGTCGGGCGGGAAGCTTTCTTT. It encodes CSASVGREAFF.

The genes are TRBV18 and TRBJ2-1, with D possibly being TRBD1 or TRBD2 (6 bases each). There are 16 residues in the CDR3. Trimming shortened V by 3 bases and J by 3 bases, and 15 bases separated the two germline ends. CDR1 is KGHSH and CDR2 is LQKENI in the germline V gene. CDR3 nucleotide sequence: TGTGCCAGCTCACCGCCTGGAGGGGGGAACTACAATGAGCAGTTCTTC. Translation gives CASSPPGGGNYNEQFF.

The V call is TRBV6-5, the J call TRBJ2-3; D gene unclear. The CDR3 consists of 12 residues. Germline loops: CDR1 MNHEY, CDR2 SVGAGI. V lost 6 bases and J lost 3, with 7 bases in between. This chain's CDR3 is CASSTRTDTQYF. The CDR3 nucleotides are TGTGCCAGCAGCACGAGGACAGATACGCAGTATTTT.

Written as DNA, the CDR3 is TGTGCCAGCAGTTACGCGGGGTCGACCGGGCAGCCCCAGCATTTT. Translated: CASSYAGSTGQPQHF. The chain links TRBV6-2 or TRBV6-3 to TRBJ1-5; D call uncertain. V lost 2 bases and J 7 bases, leaving 15 bases between the germline ends. Germline CDR1 MNHEY, CDR2 SVGEGT. CDR3 length: 15 residues.

This clone occurred a few times. The V call is TRBV18, the J call TRBJ1-1, with a weak D call TRBD1 (5 bases). This CDR3 has 13 residues. V was pared by 6 bases and J by 7 bases, with 15 bases between. Germline V lookup: CDR1 KGHSH, CDR2 LQKENI. In DNA, the CDR3 is TGTGCCAGCTCTCCGGACAAGATTGTTGAAGCTTTCTTT. It translates to CASSPDKIVEAFF.

The rearrangement joins TRBV7-6 to TRBJ2-7, with D possibly matching TRBD2 (5 bases). The CDR3 runs 13 residues. Looked up from germline, CDR1 is SGHVS and CDR2 is FNYEAQ. V lost 1 base, J lost 3 bases, and 7 bases lay in between. DNA of the CDR3: TGTGCCAGCAGCTTAGGCCGGGGCTACGAGCAGTACTTC. It codes for CASSLGRGYEQYF.

CDR3 sequence: CASSLGRGITEAFF. CDR3 sequence (DNA): TGTGCCAGCAGCTTAGGACGCGGTATCACTGAAGCTTTCTTT. The V gene is TRBV11-2, the J gene TRBJ1-1; no firm D call. Germline CDR1 is SGHAT and CDR2 is FQNNGV. The ends were cut back, 1 base at V and 4 bases at J, with 10 bases in the middle. The CDR3 extends over 14 amino acids.